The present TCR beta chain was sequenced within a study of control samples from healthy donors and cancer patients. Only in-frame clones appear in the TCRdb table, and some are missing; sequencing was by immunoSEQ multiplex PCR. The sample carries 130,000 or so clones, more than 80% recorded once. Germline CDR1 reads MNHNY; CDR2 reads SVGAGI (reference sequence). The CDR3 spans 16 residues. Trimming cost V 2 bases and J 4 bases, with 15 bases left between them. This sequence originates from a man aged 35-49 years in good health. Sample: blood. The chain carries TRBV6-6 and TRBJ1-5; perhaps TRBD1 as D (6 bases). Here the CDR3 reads CASSYPDRPENQPQHF. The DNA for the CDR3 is TGTGCCAGCAGTTACCCCGACAGGCCTGAAAATCAGCCCCAGCATTTT.